Following are 23 T cell receptor beta chains from one sample sequenced in a study of T cell changes during pregnancy in multiple sclerosis. TCRdb keeps only in-frame clones here, not all; method: immunoSEQ multiplex PCR. Among 40,000 or so clones listed, roughly 87% were seen once. Sequences were derived from CD8+ T cells from peripheral blood mononuclear cells, sampled in the first trimester of pregnancy. These receptors were collected from a female donor with multiple sclerosis, enrolled in a pregnancy study.

The genes are TRBV7-8 and TRBJ2-1; a weak D match, TRBD2 (6 bases). The CDR3 consists of 14 residues. Looked up from germline, CDR1 is SGHVS and CDR2 is FQNEAQ. V was cut by 1 base and J by 9 bases, with 13 bases left in between. The CDR3 nucleotides are TGTGCCAGCAGCTTAGTGGGCAGGGAGGCTGAGCAGTTCTTC. Residues: CASSLVGREAEQFF. Full variable domain (missing parts from reference TRBV7-8 and TRBJ2-1): GAGVSQSPRYKVAKRGQDVALRCDPISGHVSLFWYQQALGQGPEFLTYFQNEAQLDKSGLPSDRFFAERPEGSVSTLKIQRTQQEDSAVYLCASSLVGREAEQFFGPGTRLTVL.

The chain uses TRBV14 and TRBJ2-7, with D perhaps matching TRBD1 (6 bases). V gave up 1 base and J gave up 2 bases, with 18 bases separating them. Looked up from germline, CDR1 is SGHDN and CDR2 is FVKESK. The CDR3 is made up of 17 amino acids. CDR3 sequence: CASSQVYFRDKTYEQYF. The CDR3 nucleotides read TGTGCCAGCAGCCAAGTGTACTTCCGGGACAAAACCTACGAGCAGTACTTC.

Sample share makes this clone medium-sized. This chain connects TRBV6-1 to TRBJ2-1; 8 nucleotides align to TRBD2. The CDR3 has 15 amino acids. Unmatched junction bases numbered 4, after V lost 3 bases and J lost 3 bases. CDR1 is MNHNS, CDR2 SASEGT, per germline. The CDR3, as DNA: TGTGCCAGCAGTGAGTCCAGCGGGGGCTACAATGAGCAGTTCTTC. It yields the protein CASSESSGGYNEQFF.

V and J are TRBV5-8 and TRBJ2-6; TRBD1 might be the D (7 bases). There are 16 residues in the CDR3. V was clipped by 6 bases and J by 1 base, with 14 bases between them. Germline-derived CDR1 and CDR2 are SGHTS and YDEGEE. CDR3 residues: CASMRRGLSGANVLTF. The CDR3 nucleotides read TGTGCCAGCATGAGGAGGGGGCTGTCTGGGGCCAACGTCCTGACTTTC.

This chain uses TRBV4-1 with TRBJ2-7; unclear D gene. The CDR3 has 13 residues. The V end lost 0 bases, the J end lost 4 bases, and 7 bases lay between the germline ends. From germline, CDR1 is MGHRA and CDR2 YSYEKL. The CDR3 here is CASSQDVSYEQYF. In DNA form, the CDR3 reads TGCGCCAGCAGCCAAGACGTCAGTTACGAGCAGTACTTC.

The sample holds a few counts of this clone. V usage is TRBV4-1 and J usage is TRBJ1-1, with D possibly being TRBD1 (5 bases). This CDR3 spans 13 amino acids. Trimming pared 4 bases from V and 7 bases from J, leaving 13 bases between. In germline, CDR1 is MGHRA, CDR2 YSYEKL. The CDR3: CASSPTERDEAFF. The CDR3 nucleotides are TGCGCCAGCAGCCCGACAGAACGCGATGAAGCTTTCTTT.

Concerning this clone: At one boundary the junction diverges from the germline segment, which might be a read error. The chain uses TRBV5-1 and TRBJ2-2; 10 bases map to TRBD2. Germline CDR1 SGHRS, CDR2 YFSETQ. The length of the CDR3 is 18 residues. The CDR3 region is CASSLGLAGGWNAGELFF. The CDR3 DNA reads as TGCGCCAGCAGCTTGGGTTTAGCGGGGGGCTGGAACGCCGGGGAGCTGTTTTTT.

The J gene is TRBJ1-3, the V gene TRBV19, with 8 positions matching TRBD1. Looked up from germline, CDR1 is LNHDA and CDR2 is SQIVND (reference sequence). CDR3 length: 15 amino acids. V gave up 6 bases and J gave up 0 bases; unmatched junction bases: 4. CDR3 nucleotides: TGTGCCAGTAGGGGGACAGGTTTCTCTGGAAACACCATATATTTT. Amino acids: CASRGTGFSGNTIYF.

This chain joins TRBV15 and TRBJ2-7; D gene uncertain. Deletions cut 0 bases from V and 3 bases from J, with 12 bases between. Germline V gives CDR1 LNHNV, CDR2 YYDKDF (reference sequence). The CDR3 is 15 residues long. The CDR3 spells CATSRDQSSSYEQYF. The DNA for the CDR3 is TGTGCCACCAGCAGAGATCAGTCCTCTAGCTACGAGCAGTACTTC.

The V gene is TRBV5-4, the J gene TRBJ1-1; 10 bases line up with TRBD1. Germline V gene data show CDR1 as SGHNT and CDR2 as YYREEE (reference sequence). The CDR3 covers 17 residues. V gave up 6 bases and J gave up 4 bases; unmatched junction bases: 15. CDR3 sequence reads: CASTGPGTGAIFTEAFF. CDR3 coding DNA: TGTGCCAGCACCGGACCCGGGACAGGGGCCATATTCACTGAAGCTTTCTTT.

The rearrangement uses TRBV7-9 and TRBJ2-5, with D unclear. The germline gives CDR1 SEHNR, CDR2 FQNEAQ (reference sequence). The CDR3 sequence is 13 residues long. The V gene lost 1 base and the J gene lost 3 bases, with 6 bases spanning the gap. The DNA of the CDR3 is TGTGCCAGCAGCTTAGTAAATGAAGAGACCCAGTACTTC. This codes for CASSLVNEETQYF. The full variable domain, rest sourced from reference TRBV7-9 and TRBJ2-5, is DTGVSQNPRHKITKRGQNVTFRCDPISEHNRLYWYRQTLGQGPEFLTYFQNEAQLEKSRLLSDRFSAERPKGSFSTLEIQRTEQGDSAMYLCASSLVNEETQYFGPGTRLLVL.

The chain couples TRBV6-1 to TRBJ2-3; TRBD2 agrees at 9 bases. Germline CDR1 MNHNS, CDR2 SASEGT. J lost 4 bases, V lost 1 base, and 6 bases had no gene match. The length of the CDR3 is 16 residues. The CDR3 DNA reads as TGTGCCAGCAGTGAAGTAGGCGGGGGGGCCGCAGATACGCAGTATTTT. It yields the protein CASSEVGGGAADTQYF.

The chain joins TRBV29-1 to TRBJ2-1, with D maybe TRBD2 (5 bases). This CDR3 comprises 14 residues. Trimming removed 5 bases from V and 4 bases from J, with 15 bases in between. Per the germline V gene, CDR1 is SQVTM and CDR2 is ANQGSEA. The CDR3 DNA follows: TGCAGCGTTTATGGACTTCTCGGATACAATGAGCAGTTCTTC. It translates to CSVYGLLGYNEQFF.

The genes are TRBV5-4 and TRBJ1-2, with unresolved D. The CDR3 is 16 amino acids. Germline CDR1 reads SGHNT; CDR2 reads YYREEE (reference sequence). V was trimmed by 2 bases and J by 7 bases, leaving 21 bases between them. Written as DNA, the CDR3 is TGTGCCAGCAGCTTAACGGAGGCCCTGGGGTCGGGTGGCTACACCTTC. Protein product: CASSLTEALGSGGYTF.

The chain uses TRBV19 and TRBJ2-3; 10 bases agree with TRBD2. There are 16 residues in the CDR3. CDR1 is LNHDA, CDR2 SQIVND, per germline (reference sequence). With 3 bases clipped from V and 1 base from J, the junction kept 4 bases outside the gene matches. The CDR3 nucleotides read TGTGCCAGTAGTATGAGGCTAGCGGGGGGCACAGATACGCAGTATTTT. Its protein is CASSMRLAGGTDTQYF.

This clone was seen a single time. CDR3 amino acids: CASSQPNRGAKNIQYF. Here the CDR3 DNA reads TGCGCCAGCAGCCAACCAAACAGGGGGGCCAAAAACATTCAGTACTTC. This chain connects TRBV4-3 to TRBJ2-4; 8 bases agree with TRBD1. The CDR3 has 16 amino acids. The trim removed 2 bases at V and 1 base at J, leaving 4 bases unmatched. Germline CDR1 and CDR2: LGHNA and YSLEER.

The genes are TRBV7-9 and TRBJ2-7, with D possibly matching TRBD1 (6 bases). Looked up from germline, CDR1 is SEHNR and CDR2 is FQNEAQ (reference sequence). The germline V and J ends were trimmed by 4 bases and 1 base, with 11 bases remaining between them. The CDR3 loop spans 14 amino acids. For the CDR3, the DNA is TGTGCCAGCAGCTCGGGGCAGGGGTCCTACGAGCAGTACTTC. It codes for CASSSGQGSYEQYF.

In this sample, this clone turned up a few times. The chain employs TRBV12-5 and TRBJ2-2; TRBD1 agrees at 7 bases. This CDR3 has 18 amino acids. CDR1 is LGHNT, CDR2 FRNRAP, per germline. With V trimmed by 2 bases and J by 3 bases, 12 bases remained unmatched. This CDR3 reads CASGLLLDRPGYTGELFF. The DNA for the CDR3 is TGTGCTAGTGGTTTGTTACTGGACAGGCCGGGGTACACCGGGGAGCTGTTTTTT.

The V gene is TRBV7-9, the J gene TRBJ1-1; D may be TRBD1 (6 bases). The V end was cut by 0 bases, the J end by 0 bases, with 8 bases between. The CDR3 is 15 residues long. Germline CDR1 reads SEHNR; CDR2 reads FQNEAQ (reference sequence). For the CDR3, the DNA is TGTGCCAGCAGCTTAGCGCAGGGGATGAACACTGAAGCTTTCTTT. Protein product: CASSLAQGMNTEAFF.

This sequence joins TRBV7-9 and TRBJ2-2; the D is unclear. Germline V gene sequence: CDR1 SEHNR, CDR2 FQNEAQ (reference sequence). The CDR3 is 14 residues long. Trimming took off 5 bases at V and 3 bases at J, with 10 bases between the two ends. The CDR3 spells CASSPAVHTGELFF. The CDR3 DNA reads TGTGCCAGCAGCCCCGCAGTCCACACCGGGGAGCTGTTTTTT. Using reference TRBV7-9 and TRBJ2-2 for the parts outside the CDR3, the full variable domain is DTGVSQNPRHKITKRGQNVTFRCDPISEHNRLYWYRQTLGQGPEFLTYFQNEAQLEKSRLLSDRFSAERPKGSFSTLEIQRTEQGDSAMYLCASSPAVHTGELFFGEGSRLTVL.

V is TRBV9 and J is TRBJ2-5; 9 positions agree with TRBD1. The CDR3 is 13 amino acids. Looked up from germline, CDR1 is SGDLS and CDR2 is YYNGEE. Trimming at V came to 3 bases and at J to 3 bases, leaving 0 bases not matched to a gene. CDR3 bases: TGTGCCAGCAGCGGGGACAGGGAAGAGACCCAGTACTTC. It translates to CASSGDREETQYF.

The chain recombines TRBV4-3 with TRBJ2-7, with TRBD1 as a possible D gene (5 bases). This CDR3 is built from 14 residues. V was trimmed by 1 base and J by 1 base, leaving 8 bases between them. CDR1 is LGHNA and CDR2 is YSLEER in the germline V gene. CDR3 nucleotides: TGCGCCAGCAGCCAAGGTGACAGTTCCTACGAGCAGTACTTC. Protein sequence: CASSQGDSSYEQYF.

V is TRBV2 and J is TRBJ1-1, with no clear D. The V and J ends lost 1 base and 7 bases respectively, with 13 bases between them. CDR3 size: 14 residues. Germline V CDR1 and CDR2: SNHLY, FYNNEI. The CDR3 is CASSEGPVGYEAFF. In nucleotides, the CDR3 is TGTGCCAGCAGTGAAGGCCCCGTGGGCTATGAAGCTTTCTTT.